The TCR beta chain under discussion was sequenced for a study of shared T cell receptors in the human thymus. Method: immunoSEQ multiplex PCR; TCRdb's copy keeps in-frame clones and lacks some. The sample consists of about 660,000 clones, 87% of them appearing once. This CDR3 region has 15 residues. Germline-derived CDR1 and CDR2 are MDHEN and SYDVKM. Trimming removed 6 bases from V and 9 bases from J; junction bases left unmatched: 13. These records were also assigned to another study, of human thymus T cells. From that paper: As related research reported, thymic repertoires overlapped highly among unrelated individuals.

The gene calls are TRBV28 and TRBJ1-5; 8 bases are shared with TRBD1. This TCR derives from a boy under two years old with a congenital heart defect. Sequenced input: thymocytes. The CDR3 DNA reads as TGTGCCAGCAGCCCGGGACAGGCCCCTTCGGGGCCCCAGCATTTT. This sequence encodes CASSPGQAPSGPQHF.